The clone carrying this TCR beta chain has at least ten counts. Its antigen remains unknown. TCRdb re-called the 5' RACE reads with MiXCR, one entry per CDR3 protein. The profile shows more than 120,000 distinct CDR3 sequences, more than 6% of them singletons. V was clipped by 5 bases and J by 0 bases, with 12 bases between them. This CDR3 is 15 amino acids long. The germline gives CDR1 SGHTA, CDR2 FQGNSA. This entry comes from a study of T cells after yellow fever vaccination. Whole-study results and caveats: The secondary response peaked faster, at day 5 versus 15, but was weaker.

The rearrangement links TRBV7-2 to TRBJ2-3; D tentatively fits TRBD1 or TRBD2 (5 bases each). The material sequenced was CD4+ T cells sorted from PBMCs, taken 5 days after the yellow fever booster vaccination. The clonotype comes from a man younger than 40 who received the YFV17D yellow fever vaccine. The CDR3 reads CASSNGAGSTDTQYF. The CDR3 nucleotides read TGTGCCAGCAGCAACGGGGCCGGGAGCACAGATACGCAGTATTTT.